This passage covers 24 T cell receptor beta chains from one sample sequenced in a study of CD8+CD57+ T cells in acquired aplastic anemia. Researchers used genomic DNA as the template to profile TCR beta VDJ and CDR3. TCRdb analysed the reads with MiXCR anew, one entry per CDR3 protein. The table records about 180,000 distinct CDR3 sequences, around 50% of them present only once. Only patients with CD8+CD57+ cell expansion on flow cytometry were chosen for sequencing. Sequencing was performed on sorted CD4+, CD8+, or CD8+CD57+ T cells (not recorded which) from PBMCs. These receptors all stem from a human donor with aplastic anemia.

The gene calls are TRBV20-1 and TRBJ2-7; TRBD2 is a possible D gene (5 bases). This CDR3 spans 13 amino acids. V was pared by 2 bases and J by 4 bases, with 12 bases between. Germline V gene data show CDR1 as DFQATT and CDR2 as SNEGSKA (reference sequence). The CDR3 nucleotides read TGCAGTGCTAGATCGGACTCATTATACGAGCAGTACTTC. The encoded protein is CSARSDSLYEQYF.

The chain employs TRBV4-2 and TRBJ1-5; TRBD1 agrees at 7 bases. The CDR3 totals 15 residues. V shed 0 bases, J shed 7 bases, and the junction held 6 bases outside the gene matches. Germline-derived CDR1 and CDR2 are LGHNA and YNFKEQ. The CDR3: CASSQERTGVQPQHF. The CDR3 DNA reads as TGTGCCAGCAGCCAAGAAAGAACAGGGGTCCAGCCCCAGCATTTT.

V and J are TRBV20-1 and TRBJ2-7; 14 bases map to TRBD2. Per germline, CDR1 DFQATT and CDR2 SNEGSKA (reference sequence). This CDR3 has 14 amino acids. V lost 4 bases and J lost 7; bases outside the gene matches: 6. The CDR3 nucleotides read TGCAGTGCTACCCCGGGACTAGCGGGAGTTGAGCAGTACTTC. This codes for CSATPGLAGVEQYF.

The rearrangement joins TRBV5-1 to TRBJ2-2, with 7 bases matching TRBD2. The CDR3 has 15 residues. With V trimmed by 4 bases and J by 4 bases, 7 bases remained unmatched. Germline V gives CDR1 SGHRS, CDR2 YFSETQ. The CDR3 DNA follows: TGCGCCAGCAGCAGCAGCGGGATTCTCACCGGGGAGCTGTTTTTT. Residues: CASSSSGILTGELFF.

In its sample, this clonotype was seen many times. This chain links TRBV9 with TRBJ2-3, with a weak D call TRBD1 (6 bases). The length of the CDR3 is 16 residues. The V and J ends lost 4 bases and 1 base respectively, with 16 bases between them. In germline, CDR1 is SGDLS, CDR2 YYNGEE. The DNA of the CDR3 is TGTGCCAGCAGCTCTGCCGGGACACGAGGCACAGATACGCAGTATTTT. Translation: CASSSAGTRGTDTQYF.

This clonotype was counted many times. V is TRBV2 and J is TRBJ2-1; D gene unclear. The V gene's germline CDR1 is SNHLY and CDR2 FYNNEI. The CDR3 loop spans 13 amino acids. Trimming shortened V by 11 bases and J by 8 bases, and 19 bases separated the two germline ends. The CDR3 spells CAPTLTVGDEQFF. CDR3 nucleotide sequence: TGTGCCCCCACTCTGACCGTTGGTGATGAGCAGTTCTTC.

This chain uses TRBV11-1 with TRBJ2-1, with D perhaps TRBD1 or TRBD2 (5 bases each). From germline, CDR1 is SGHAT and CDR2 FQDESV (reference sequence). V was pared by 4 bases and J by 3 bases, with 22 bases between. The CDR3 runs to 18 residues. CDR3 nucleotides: TGTGCCAGCAGCTCCACCAAAATAGGAAGGGACCTCTACAATGAGCAGTTCTTC. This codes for CASSSTKIGRDLYNEQFF.

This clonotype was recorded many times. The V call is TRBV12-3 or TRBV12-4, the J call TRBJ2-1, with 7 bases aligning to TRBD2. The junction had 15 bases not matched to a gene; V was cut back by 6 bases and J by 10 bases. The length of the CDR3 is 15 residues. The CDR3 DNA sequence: TGTGCCAGCAGCCCGTCTGGCGGGGGATCCAGAGAGCAGTTCTTC. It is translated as CASSPSGGGSREQFF.

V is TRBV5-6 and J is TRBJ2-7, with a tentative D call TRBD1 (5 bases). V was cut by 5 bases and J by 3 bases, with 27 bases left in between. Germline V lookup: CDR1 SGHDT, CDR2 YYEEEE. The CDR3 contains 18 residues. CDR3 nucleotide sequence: TGTGCCAGCAGGGAGAATCAGGGCTGGGGCGCAATATACTACGAGCAGTACTTC. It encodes CASRENQGWGAIYYEQYF.

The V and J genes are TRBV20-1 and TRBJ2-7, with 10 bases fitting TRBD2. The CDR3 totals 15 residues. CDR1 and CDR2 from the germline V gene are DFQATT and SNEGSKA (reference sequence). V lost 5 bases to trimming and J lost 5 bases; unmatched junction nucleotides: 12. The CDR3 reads CSALRSPSGRNEQYF. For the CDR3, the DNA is TGCAGTGCTTTAAGAAGCCCTAGCGGGAGAAACGAGCAGTACTTC.

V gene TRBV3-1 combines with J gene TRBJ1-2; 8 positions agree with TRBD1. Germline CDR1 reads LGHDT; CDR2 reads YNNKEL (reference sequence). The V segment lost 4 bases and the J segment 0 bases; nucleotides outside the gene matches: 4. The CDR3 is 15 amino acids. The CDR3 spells CASSRTGGTNYGYTF. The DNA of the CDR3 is TGTGCCAGCAGCCGCACAGGGGGGACTAACTATGGCTACACCTTC.

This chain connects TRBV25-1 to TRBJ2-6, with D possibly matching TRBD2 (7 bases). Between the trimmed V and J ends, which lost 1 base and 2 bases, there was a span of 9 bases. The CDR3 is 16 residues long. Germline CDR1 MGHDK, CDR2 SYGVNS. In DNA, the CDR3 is TGTGCCAGCAGTGAATGGGGGGGCGCTGGGGCCAACGTCCTGACTTTC. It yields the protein CASSEWGGAGANVLTF.

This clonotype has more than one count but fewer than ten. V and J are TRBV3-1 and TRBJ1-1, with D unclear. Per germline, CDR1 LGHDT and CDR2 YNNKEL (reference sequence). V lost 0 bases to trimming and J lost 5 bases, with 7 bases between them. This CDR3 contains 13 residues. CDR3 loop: CASSQEIRTEAFF. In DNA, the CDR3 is TGTGCCAGCAGCCAAGAGATTCGTACTGAAGCTTTCTTT. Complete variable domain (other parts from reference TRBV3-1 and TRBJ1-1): DTAVSQTPKYLVTQMGNDKSIKCEQNLGHDTMYWYKQDSKKFLKIMFSYNNKELIINETVPNRFSPKSPDKAHLNLHINSLELGDSAVYFCASSQEIRTEAFFGQGTRLTVV.

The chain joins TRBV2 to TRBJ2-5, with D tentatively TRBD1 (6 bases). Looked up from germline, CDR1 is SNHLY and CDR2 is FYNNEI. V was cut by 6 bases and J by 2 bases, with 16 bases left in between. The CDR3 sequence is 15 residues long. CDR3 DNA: TGTGCCAGCAGGAGCCCGGGACACCTGCAAGAGACCCAGTACTTC. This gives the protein CASRSPGHLQETQYF.

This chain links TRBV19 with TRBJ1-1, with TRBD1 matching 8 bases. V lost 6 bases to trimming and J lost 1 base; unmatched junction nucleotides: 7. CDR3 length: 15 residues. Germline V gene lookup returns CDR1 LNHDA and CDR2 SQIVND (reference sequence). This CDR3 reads CASSGRGRPNTEAFF. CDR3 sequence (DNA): TGTGCCAGTAGCGGCAGGGGGCGTCCGAACACTGAAGCTTTCTTT.

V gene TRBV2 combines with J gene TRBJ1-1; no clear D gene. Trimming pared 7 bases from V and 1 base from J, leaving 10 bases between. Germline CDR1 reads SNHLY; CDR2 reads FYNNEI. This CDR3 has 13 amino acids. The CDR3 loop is CASIGRTNTEAFF. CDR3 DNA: TGTGCCAGCATAGGACGGACGAACACTGAAGCTTTCTTT.

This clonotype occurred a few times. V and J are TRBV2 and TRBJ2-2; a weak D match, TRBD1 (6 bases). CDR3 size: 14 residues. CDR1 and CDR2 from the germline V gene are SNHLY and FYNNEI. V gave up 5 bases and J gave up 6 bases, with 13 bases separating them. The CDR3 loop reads CASSSTGSPGELFF. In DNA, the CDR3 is TGTGCCAGCAGTAGCACAGGGTCCCCCGGGGAGCTGTTTTTT.

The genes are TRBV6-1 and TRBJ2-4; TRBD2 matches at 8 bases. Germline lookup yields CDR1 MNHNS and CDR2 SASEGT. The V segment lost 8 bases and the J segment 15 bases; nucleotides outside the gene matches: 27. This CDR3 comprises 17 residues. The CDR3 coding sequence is TGTGCCAGCGCCGGAACCGACCCCGAGGCGGGGGGTATGATAGGGTACTTC. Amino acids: CASAGTDPEAGGMIGYF.

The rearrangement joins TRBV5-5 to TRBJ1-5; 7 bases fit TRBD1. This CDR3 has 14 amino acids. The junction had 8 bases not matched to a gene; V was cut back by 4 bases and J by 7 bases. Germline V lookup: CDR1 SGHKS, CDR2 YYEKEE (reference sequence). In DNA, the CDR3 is TGTGCCAGCAGCCTGACAGGGTTATACCAGCCCCAGCATTTT. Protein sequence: CASSLTGLYQPQHF.

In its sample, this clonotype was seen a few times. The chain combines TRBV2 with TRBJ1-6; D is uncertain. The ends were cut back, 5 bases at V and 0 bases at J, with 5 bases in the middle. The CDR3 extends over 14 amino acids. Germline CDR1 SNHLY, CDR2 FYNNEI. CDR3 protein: CASSLSSYNSPLHF. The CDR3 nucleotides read TGTGCCAGCAGTTTGAGCTCCTATAATTCACCCCTCCACTTT.

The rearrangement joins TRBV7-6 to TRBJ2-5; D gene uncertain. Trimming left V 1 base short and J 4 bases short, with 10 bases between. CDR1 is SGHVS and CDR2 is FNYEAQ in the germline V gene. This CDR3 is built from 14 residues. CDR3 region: CASSLGFTRETQYF. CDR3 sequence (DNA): TGTGCCAGCAGCTTAGGGTTTACTCGAGAGACCCAGTACTTC. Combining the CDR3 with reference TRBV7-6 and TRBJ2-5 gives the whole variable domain GAGVSQSPRYKVTKRGQDVALRCDPISGHVSLYWYRQALGQGPEFLTYFNYEAQQDKSGLPNDRFSAERPEGSISTLTIQRTEQRDSAMYRCASSLGFTRETQYFGPGTRLLVL.

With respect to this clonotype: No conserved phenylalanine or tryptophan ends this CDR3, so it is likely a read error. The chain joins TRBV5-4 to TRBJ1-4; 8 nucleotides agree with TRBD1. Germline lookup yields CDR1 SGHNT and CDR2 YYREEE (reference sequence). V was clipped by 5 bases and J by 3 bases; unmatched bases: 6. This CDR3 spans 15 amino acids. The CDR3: CASSPGGGSNEKLFI. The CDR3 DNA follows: TGTGCCAGCAGTCCAGGGGGCGGATCTAATGAAAAACTGTTTATT.

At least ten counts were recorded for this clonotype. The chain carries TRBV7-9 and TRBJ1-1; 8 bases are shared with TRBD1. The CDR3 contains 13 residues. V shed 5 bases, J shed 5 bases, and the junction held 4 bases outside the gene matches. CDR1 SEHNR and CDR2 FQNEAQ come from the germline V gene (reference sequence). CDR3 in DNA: TGTGCCAGCAGCCGCACAGGGGGTACTGAAGCTTTCTTT. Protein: CASSRTGGTEAFF.

The CDR3 DNA follows: TGTGCCACCAGTGATCCGGGACAGAACTATGGCTACACCTTC. It is translated as CATSDPGQNYGYTF. V and J are TRBV24-1 and TRBJ1-2, with 7 bases aligning to TRBD1. The V segment lost 3 bases and the J segment 2 bases; nucleotides outside the gene matches: 2. This CDR3 is built from 14 residues. Germline CDR1 and CDR2: KGHDR and SFDVKD.